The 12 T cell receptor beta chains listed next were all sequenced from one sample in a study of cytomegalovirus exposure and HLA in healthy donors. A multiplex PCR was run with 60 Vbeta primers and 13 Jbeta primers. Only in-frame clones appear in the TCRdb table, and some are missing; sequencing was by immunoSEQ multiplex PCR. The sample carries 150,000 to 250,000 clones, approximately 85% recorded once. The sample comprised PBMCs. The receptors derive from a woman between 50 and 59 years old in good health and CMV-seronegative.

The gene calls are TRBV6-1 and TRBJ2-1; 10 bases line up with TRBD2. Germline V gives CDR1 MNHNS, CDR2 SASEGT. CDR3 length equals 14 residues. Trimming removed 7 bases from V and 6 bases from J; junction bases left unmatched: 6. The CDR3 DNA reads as TGTGCCAGCACGTTAGCGGGAGGACTCAATGAGCAGTTCTTC. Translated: CASTLAGGLNEQFF.

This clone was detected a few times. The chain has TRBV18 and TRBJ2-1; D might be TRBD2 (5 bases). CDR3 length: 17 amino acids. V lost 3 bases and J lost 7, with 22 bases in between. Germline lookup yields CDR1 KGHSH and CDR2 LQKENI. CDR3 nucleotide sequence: TGTGCCAGCTCACCTCAATTGTCCCCGGACCCGGGGAATGAGCAGTTCTTC. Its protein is CASSPQLSPDPGNEQFF.

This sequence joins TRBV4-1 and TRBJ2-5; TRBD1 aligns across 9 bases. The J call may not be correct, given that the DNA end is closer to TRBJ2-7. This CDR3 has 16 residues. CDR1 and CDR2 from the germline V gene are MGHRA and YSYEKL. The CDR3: CASSHLWTGVSYEQYF. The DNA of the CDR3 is TGCGCCAGCAGCCATCTTTGGACAGGGGTCTCCTACGAGCAGTACTTC.

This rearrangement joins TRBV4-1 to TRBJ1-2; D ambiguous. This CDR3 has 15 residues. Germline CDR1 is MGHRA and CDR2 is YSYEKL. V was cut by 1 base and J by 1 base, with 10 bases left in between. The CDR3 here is CASSQVAGFNYGYTF. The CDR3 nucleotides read TGCGCCAGCAGCCAAGTGGCGGGTTTTAACTATGGCTACACCTTC.

CDR3 DNA sequence: TGTGCCAGCAGCTTAGGAAGTAGCGGGAGCCACTCCTACAATGAGCAGTTCTTC. Amino acid sequence: CASSLGSSGSHSYNEQFF. V gene TRBV13 combines with J gene TRBJ2-1; 9 bases match TRBD2. J gave up 0 bases and V 0 bases, and 6 bases lay outside the gene matches. This CDR3 is 18 amino acids long. Germline-derived CDR1 and CDR2 are PRHDT and FYEKMQ (reference sequence).

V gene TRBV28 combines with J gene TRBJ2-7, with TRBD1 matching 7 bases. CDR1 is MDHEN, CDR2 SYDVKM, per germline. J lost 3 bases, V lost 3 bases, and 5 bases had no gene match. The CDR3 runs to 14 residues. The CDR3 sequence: CASSFPRDSYEQYF. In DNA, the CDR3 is TGTGCCAGCAGTTTCCCCAGGGACAGCTACGAGCAGTACTTC.

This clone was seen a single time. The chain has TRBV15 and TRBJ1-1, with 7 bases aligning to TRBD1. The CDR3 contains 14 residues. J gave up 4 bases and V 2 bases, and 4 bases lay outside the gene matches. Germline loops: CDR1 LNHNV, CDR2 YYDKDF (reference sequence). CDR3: CATSRTGVGTEAFF. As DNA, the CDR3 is TGTGCCACCAGCAGAACAGGGGTTGGCACTGAAGCTTTCTTT.

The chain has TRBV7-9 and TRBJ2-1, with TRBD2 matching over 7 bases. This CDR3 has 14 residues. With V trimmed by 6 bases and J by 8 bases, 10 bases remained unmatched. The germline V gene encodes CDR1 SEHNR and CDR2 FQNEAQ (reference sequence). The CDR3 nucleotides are TGTGCCAGCAGTGTCTCACTAGCGTCCCATGAGCAGTTCTTC. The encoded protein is CASSVSLASHEQFF.

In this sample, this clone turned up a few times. This chain's CDR3 is CASSGRAEGEQFF. CDR3 DNA sequence: TGTGCCAGTAGCGGGAGGGCCGAAGGTGAGCAGTTCTTC. This chain links TRBV6-6 with TRBJ2-1; 11 nucleotides agree with TRBD2. The V and J ends lost 9 bases and 9 bases, in that order; junction bases with no gene match: 7. The CDR3 extends over 13 amino acids. Germline V CDR1 and CDR2: MNHNY, SVGAGI (reference sequence).

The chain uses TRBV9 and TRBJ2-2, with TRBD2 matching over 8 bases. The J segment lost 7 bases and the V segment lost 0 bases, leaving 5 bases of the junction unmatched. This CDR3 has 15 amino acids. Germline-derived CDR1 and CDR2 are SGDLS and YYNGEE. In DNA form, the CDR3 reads TGTGCCAGCAGCGTAGACGGGAGGGCCGTCGGGGAGCTGTTTTTT. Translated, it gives CASSVDGRAVGELFF.

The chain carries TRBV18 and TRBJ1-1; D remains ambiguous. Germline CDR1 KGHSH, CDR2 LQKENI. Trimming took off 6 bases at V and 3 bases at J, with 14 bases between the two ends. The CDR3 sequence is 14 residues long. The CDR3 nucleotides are TGTGCCAGCTCCCCCTACGACGGGGACACTGAAGCTTTCTTT. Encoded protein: CASSPYDGDTEAFF.

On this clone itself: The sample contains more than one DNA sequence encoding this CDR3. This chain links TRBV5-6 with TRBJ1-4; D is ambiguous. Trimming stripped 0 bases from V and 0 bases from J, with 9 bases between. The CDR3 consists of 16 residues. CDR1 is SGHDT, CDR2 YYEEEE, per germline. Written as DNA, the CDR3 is TGTGCCAGCAGCTTGGCTATATTTGCAACTAATGAAAAACTGTTTTTT. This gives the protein CASSLAIFATNEKLFF.